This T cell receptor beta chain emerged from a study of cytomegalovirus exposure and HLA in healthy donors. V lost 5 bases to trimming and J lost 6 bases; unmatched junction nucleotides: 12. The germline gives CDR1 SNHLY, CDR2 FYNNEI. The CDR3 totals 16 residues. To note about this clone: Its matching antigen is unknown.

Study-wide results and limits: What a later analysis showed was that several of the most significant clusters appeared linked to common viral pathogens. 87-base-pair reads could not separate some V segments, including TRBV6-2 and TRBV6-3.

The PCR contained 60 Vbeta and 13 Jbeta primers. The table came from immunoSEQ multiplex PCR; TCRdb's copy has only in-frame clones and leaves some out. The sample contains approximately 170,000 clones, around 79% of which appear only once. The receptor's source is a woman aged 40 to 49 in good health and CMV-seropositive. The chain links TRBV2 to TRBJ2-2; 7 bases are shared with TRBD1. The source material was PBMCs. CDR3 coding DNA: TGTGCCAGCAGTCTTAGACAGGGTCTGGTCGCCGGGGAGCTGTTTTTT. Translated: CASSLRQGLVAGELFF.